This T cell receptor (beta chain) was identified during a study of OX40 agonist ivuxolimab in advanced cancers. Study-level information: Participants averaged roughly 60 years of age (range roughly 23 to 90) and were around 80% male. Antecedent anti-PD-1, anti-PD-L1 or anti-CTLA-4 therapy was permissible, with about 40% having received some. Overall study findings and caveats: Average numbers of expanded clones were greater in CD8+ T cells than in CD4+.

On this clone itself: The target antigen is unknown.

Blood specimens came from baseline, cycle 4 day 1, and cycle 7 day 1. With 5 bases removed from V and 0 bases from J, the gap between germline ends came to 11 bases. The germline gives CDR1 SGHNT, CDR2 YYREEE (reference sequence). The CDR3 is made up of 14 amino acids. Profiling relied on immunoSEQ multiplex PCR, and the TCRdb table lists in-frame clones only, not all of them. The repertoire holds 75,000 or so clones, roughly 84% seen once, with about 8% in the top ten. Specimen: CD4+ or CD8+ T cells sorted from blood, collected in a trial of the OX40 agonist ivuxolimab. This chain connects TRBV5-4 to TRBJ2-5, with D perhaps TRBD1 (5 bases). The clonotype comes from an adult with an advanced solid tumor such as melanoma, head and neck, liver or kidney cancer. The CDR3 spells CASSLPGYQETQYF. In DNA, the CDR3 is TGTGCCAGCAGTTTGCCAGGGTACCAAGAGACCCAGTACTTC. The variable domain in full, completed from reference TRBV5-4 and TRBJ2-5, reads ETGVTQSPTHLIKTRGQQVTLRCSSQSGHNTVSWYQQALGQGPQFIFQYYREEENGRGNFPPRFSGLQFPNYSSELNVNALELDDSALYLCASSLPGYQETQYFGPGTRLLVL.